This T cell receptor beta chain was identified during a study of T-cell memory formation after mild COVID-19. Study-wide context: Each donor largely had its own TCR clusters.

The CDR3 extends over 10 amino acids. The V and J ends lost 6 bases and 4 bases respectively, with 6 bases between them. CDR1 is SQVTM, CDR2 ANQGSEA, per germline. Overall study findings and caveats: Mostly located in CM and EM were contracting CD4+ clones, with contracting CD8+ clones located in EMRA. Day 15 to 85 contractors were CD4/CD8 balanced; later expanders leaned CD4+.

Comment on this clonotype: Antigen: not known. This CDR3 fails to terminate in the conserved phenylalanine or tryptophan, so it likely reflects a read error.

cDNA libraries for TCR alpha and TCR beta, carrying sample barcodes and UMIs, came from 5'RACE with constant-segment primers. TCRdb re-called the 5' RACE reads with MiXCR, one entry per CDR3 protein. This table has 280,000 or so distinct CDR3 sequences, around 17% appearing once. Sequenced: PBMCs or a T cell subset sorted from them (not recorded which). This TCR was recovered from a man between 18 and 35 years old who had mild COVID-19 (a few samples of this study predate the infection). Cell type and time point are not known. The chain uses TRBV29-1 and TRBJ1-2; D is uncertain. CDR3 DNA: TGCAGCGTCTGGGCCTATGGCTACACCTTA. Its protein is CSVWAYGYTL.